Listed here are 32 T cell receptor beta chains from one sample, sequenced in a study of blood T cells in healthy people across ages. A second PCR of about 6 to 11 cycles used a sample-barcoded 5' primer and a J-beta primer mix. TCRdb called the 5' RACE reads again in MiXCR, with one record for every CDR3 protein. The sample lists about 1.1 million distinct CDR3 sequences, roughly two fifths occurring once. The sequenced sample consisted of blood. These receptors came from a man aged 18 to 29 in good health.

CDR3 amino acids: CASSQWRPDSGNTIYF. In nucleotides, the CDR3 is TGTGCCAGCAGCCAATGGAGACCGGACTCTGGAAACACCATATATTTT. The chain is built from TRBV3-1 and TRBJ1-3; no definite D call. The CDR3 runs to 16 residues. Germline V CDR1 and CDR2: LGHDT, YNNKEL (reference sequence). The V end was cut by 2 bases, the J end by 0 bases, with 11 bases between.

The chain recombines TRBV9 with TRBJ1-2, with TRBD1 identical over 8 bases. V lost 0 bases, J lost 2 bases, and 3 bases stayed unmatched. The CDR3 totals 15 residues. Germline CDR1 and CDR2: SGDLS and YYNGEE. The CDR3 reads CASSVAGGLNYGYTF. DNA of the CDR3: TGTGCCAGCAGCGTAGCAGGGGGCCTCAACTATGGCTACACCTTC.

The CDR3 DNA reads as TGTGCCAGCAGTCGGGACAGGGATGGCACCGGGGAGCTGTTTTTT. Encoded protein: CASSRDRDGTGELFF. The chain combines TRBV6-6 with TRBJ2-2, with 9 bases that match TRBD1. V shed 5 bases and J 4 bases; nucleotides not matched to a gene: 5. Germline lookup yields CDR1 MNHNY and CDR2 SVGAGI (reference sequence). CDR3 length: 15 amino acids.

The chain's CDR3 is CASSWGTGAEQPQHF. DNA for the CDR3: TGCGCCAGCAGCTGGGGGACAGGGGCAGAACAGCCCCAGCATTTT. This sequence joins TRBV5-1 and TRBJ1-5; TRBD1 matches at 10 bases. The CDR3 runs 15 residues. With 3 bases clipped from V and 7 bases from J, the junction kept 7 bases outside the gene matches. Germline V gives CDR1 SGHRS, CDR2 YFSETQ.

This clonotype turned up a few times. The chain combines TRBV19 with TRBJ2-1; D is possibly TRBD2 (5 bases). With 2 bases removed from V and 0 bases from J, the gap between germline ends came to 8 bases. The CDR3 length is 15 residues. Per the germline V gene, CDR1 is LNHDA and CDR2 is SQIVND (reference sequence). For the CDR3, the DNA is TGTGCCAGTAGTATACAAGGGAGCTCCTACAATGAGCAGTTCTTC. This sequence encodes CASSIQGSSYNEQFF. Based on the CDR3 plus reference TRBV19 and TRBJ2-1, the full variable domain is DGGITQSPKYLFRKEGQNVTLSCEQNLNHDAMYWYRQDPGQGLRLIYYSQIVNDFQKGDIAEGYSVSREKKESFPLTVTSAQKNPTAFYLCASSIQGSSYNEQFFGPGTRLTVL.

The V and J genes are TRBV27 and TRBJ2-3; D call uncertain. CDR3 size: 14 residues. V lost 4 bases and J lost 3, with 11 bases in between. Germline CDR1 MNHEY, CDR2 SMNVEV (reference sequence). The CDR3 loop is CASSSHKGTDTQYF. In DNA, the CDR3 is TGTGCCAGCAGTTCTCATAAGGGAACAGATACGCAGTATTTT.

The chain uses TRBV29-1 and TRBJ2-2, with TRBD1 as a possible D gene (5 bases). V lost 7 bases and J lost 6, with 12 bases in between. There are 12 residues in the CDR3. Germline loops: CDR1 SQVTM, CDR2 ANQGSEA. The CDR3 region has the DNA TGCAGCGCCCCTACAGGCGCCGGGGAGCTGTTTTTT. This sequence encodes CSAPTGAGELFF.

CDR3 nucleotide sequence: TGTGCCAGCACACCGTTCGACCGGGACAGGGAGGCAGATACGCAGTATTTT. This codes for CASTPFDRDREADTQYF. The rearrangement joins TRBV6-6 to TRBJ2-3; TRBD1 matches 9 bases. Germline loops: CDR1 MNHNY, CDR2 SVGAGI (reference sequence). With 7 bases clipped from V and 4 bases from J, the junction kept 15 bases outside the gene matches. There are 17 residues in the CDR3.

This clonotype came up a few times. V usage is TRBV25-1 and J usage is TRBJ2-1; TRBD2 is a possible D gene (7 bases). Germline lookup yields CDR1 MGHDK and CDR2 SYGVNS. The CDR3 consists of 16 residues. V was clipped by 7 bases and J by 4 bases, with 20 bases between them. CDR3 sequence: CASTPGTGGRYNEQFF. CDR3 bases: TGTGCCAGCACTCCGGGTACGGGGGGCAGGTACAATGAGCAGTTCTTC.

In this sample, this clonotype turned up many times. V and J are TRBV6-5 and TRBJ2-7; D unresolved. The CDR3 runs 14 residues. V was pared by 6 bases and J by 2 bases, with 14 bases between. Per germline, CDR1 MNHEY and CDR2 SVGAGI. CDR3 in amino acids: CASSYRRPAYEQYF. CDR3 sequence (DNA): TGTGCCAGCAGCTACCGGCGGCCGGCCTACGAGCAGTACTTC.

The sample holds many counts of this clonotype. The CDR3 reads CSAPDRGIAKNIQYF. CDR3 coding DNA: TGCAGTGCCCCCGACAGGGGTATAGCCAAAAACATTCAGTACTTC. The V and J genes are TRBV20-1 and TRBJ2-4; the match to TRBD1 covers 8 bases. CDR1 and CDR2 (germline): DFQATT, SNEGSKA (reference sequence). V was pared by 6 bases and J by 0 bases, with 7 bases of the junction left unmatched. This CDR3 contains 15 residues.

This clonotype has just a few counts. In DNA form, the CDR3 reads TGTGCCAGCAGTGACCACCCTGAGAACACTGAAGCTTTCTTT. This gives the protein CASSDHPENTEAFF. The rearrangement links TRBV6-6 to TRBJ1-1, with D unclear. The V end lost 5 bases, the J end lost 1 base, and 11 bases lay between the germline ends. The CDR3 length is 14 residues. Germline V gene data show CDR1 as MNHNY and CDR2 as SVGAGI (reference sequence).

Concerning this clonotype: A read error may be the cause here, since a much bigger clone is one base away. Since the CDR3 does not end with the conserved phenylalanine or tryptophan, this likely comes from a read error. CDR3 bases: TGTGCCAGCAGTTTTGCCCAAGAGACCCAGTACTTA. Translated: CASSFAQETQYL. The chain links TRBV28 to TRBJ2-5; D unresolved. V was clipped by 3 bases and J by 1 base, with 3 bases between them. The CDR3 length is 12 residues. Germline CDR1 is MDHEN and CDR2 is SYDVKM.

The chain combines TRBV7-9 with TRBJ1-4; 8 positions match TRBD1. The J segment lost 7 bases and the V segment lost 2 bases, leaving 3 bases of the junction unmatched. Germline-derived CDR1 and CDR2 are SEHNR and FQNEAQ (reference sequence). CDR3 size: 14 residues. As DNA, the CDR3 is TGTGCCAGCAGCTTAAGGACAGGGACTGAAAAACTGTTTTTT. Its protein is CASSLRTGTEKLFF.

The V call is TRBV20-1, the J call TRBJ2-1, with unresolved D. The CDR3 runs to 16 residues. Germline loops: CDR1 DFQATT, CDR2 SNEGSKA (reference sequence). V gave up 4 bases and J gave up 0 bases, with 16 bases separating them. The DNA for the CDR3 is TGCAGTGCTAACCTCCTTCCCCGCAGCTCCTACAATGAGCAGTTCTTC. The encoded protein is CSANLLPRSSYNEQFF.

This clonotype came up a few times. The gene calls are TRBV6-6 and TRBJ1-1; TRBD1 matches at 10 bases. This CDR3 has 15 residues. Losses at the gene ends were 0 bases for V and 7 bases for J; bases not matched to a gene: 5. Germline loops: CDR1 MNHNY, CDR2 SVGAGI (reference sequence). The CDR3 DNA sequence: TGTGCCAGCAGTTACTCGAAGGACAGGGGGGATGAAGCTTTCTTT. This translates into CASSYSKDRGDEAFF.

As regards this clonotype: At one end, the junction sequence differs from germline, possibly due to a read error. The chain is built from TRBV4-3 and TRBJ2-1; D gene unclear. CDR3 length equals 19 residues. The germline gives CDR1 LGHNA, CDR2 YSLEER. CDR3 DNA: TGCGCCAGCAGCCAAGCCCTCGGACGGAGAATAAGCTCCCACAATGAGCAGTTCTTC. Residues: CASSQALGRRISSHNEQFF.

This clonotype was observed a few times. This rearrangement joins TRBV2 to TRBJ1-2; TRBD1 matches at 8 bases. The CDR3 is made up of 17 amino acids. Per the germline V gene, CDR1 is SNHLY and CDR2 is FYNNEI. V lost 7 bases to trimming and J lost 4 bases; unmatched junction nucleotides: 17. This chain's CDR3 is CASTFSGQEGLGYGYTF. CDR3 coding DNA: TGTGCCAGCACCTTCTCGGGACAGGAGGGATTAGGCTATGGCTACACCTTC.

This rearrangement joins TRBV18 to TRBJ1-1, with 8 nucleotides matching TRBD1. V was pared by 3 bases and J by 1 base, with 4 bases of the junction left unmatched. The CDR3 length is 15 residues. Germline lookup yields CDR1 KGHSH and CDR2 LQKENI. The CDR3 region is CASSPSGTGNTEAFF. The CDR3 nucleotides read TGTGCCAGCTCACCTTCCGGGACAGGGAACACTGAAGCTTTCTTT.

This chain links TRBV9 with TRBJ2-7, with D tentatively TRBD1 or TRBD2 (5 bases each). V was clipped by 4 bases and J by 3 bases, with 20 bases between them. CDR1 is SGDLS, CDR2 YYNGEE, per germline. The CDR3 loop spans 16 amino acids. The CDR3 loop is CASSPRDPSTFYEQYF. The CDR3 bases are TGTGCCAGCAGCCCTCGGGACCCCTCAACTTTCTACGAGCAGTACTTC.

The chain links TRBV6-2 or TRBV6-3 to TRBJ2-3; tentative D call: TRBD2 (6 bases). Germline-derived CDR1 and CDR2 are MNHEY and SVGEGT. Trimming pared 0 bases from V and 4 bases from J, leaving 11 bases between. This CDR3 is 15 amino acids long. The CDR3 region is CASSYSRLVPDTQYF. The CDR3 nucleotides are TGTGCCAGCAGTTACTCCCGACTAGTGCCAGATACGCAGTATTTT.

This clonotype was recorded a few times. The rearrangement uses TRBV6-1 and TRBJ2-7, with TRBD1 matching over 8 bases. Germline V gene sequence: CDR1 MNHNS, CDR2 SASEGT. The CDR3 totals 15 residues. V gave up 7 bases and J gave up 2 bases; unmatched junction bases: 10. The CDR3 reads CASTPGQEITYEQYF. The CDR3 region has the DNA TGTGCCAGCACCCCGGGACAGGAGATAACCTACGAGCAGTACTTC.

This clonotype has just a few counts. V is TRBV28 and J is TRBJ2-2; D assignment may be TRBD1 or TRBD2 (5 bases each). The CDR3 spans 15 residues. Germline CDR1 is MDHEN and CDR2 is SYDVKM. The V end lost 7 bases, the J end lost 6 bases, and 18 bases lay between the germline ends. The CDR3 sequence is CASMASVRGSGELFF. The CDR3 region has the DNA TGTGCCAGCATGGCAAGTGTTCGGGGCTCCGGGGAGCTGTTTTTT.

Points on this clonotype: One junction end disagrees with the germline gene, perhaps due to a read error. The chain links TRBV5-1 to TRBJ2-1; D gene unclear. This CDR3 region has 15 residues. Germline V gene lookup returns CDR1 SGHRS and CDR2 YFSETQ. The CDR3 DNA reads TGCGCCAGCAGCTTGGGGGAAGCCTCCGACAATGAGCAGTTCTTC. It encodes CASSLGEASDNEQFF.

This clonotype appeared a few times. The chain couples TRBV12-3 or TRBV12-4 to TRBJ1-6; possible D gene TRBD1, 5 bases. V was shortened by 6 bases and J by 3 bases, with 15 bases between the two germline ends. The CDR3 is 16 residues long. The CDR3 spells CASSPGTDVYNSPLHF. For the CDR3, the DNA is TGTGCCAGCAGCCCCGGGACGGATGTCTATAATTCACCCCTCCACTTT.

The J gene is TRBJ2-4, the V gene TRBV4-1; 10 nucleotides line up with TRBD2. Germline CDR1 is MGHRA and CDR2 is YSYEKL. The junction had 6 bases not matched to a gene; V was cut back by 2 bases and J by 8 bases. The CDR3 is 15 amino acids. CDR3 bases: TGCGCCAGCAGCCAATTAGCGGGGGGAGCGGACATTCAGTACTTC. This translates into CASSQLAGGADIQYF.

The chain combines TRBV4-3 with TRBJ2-5; D unclear. Trimming stripped 6 bases from V and 4 bases from J, with 21 bases between. Looked up from germline, CDR1 is LGHNA and CDR2 is YSLEER. The CDR3 is 16 amino acids. CDR3 sequence reads: CASSQESPFLGETQYF. The DNA for the CDR3 is TGCGCCAGCAGTCAGGAGAGTCCCTTCTTGGGAGAGACCCAGTACTTC.

This rearrangement joins TRBV9 to TRBJ2-3; 9 bases line up with TRBD2. CDR3 length equals 16 residues. Germline-derived CDR1 and CDR2 are SGDLS and YYNGEE. V was pared by 3 bases and J by 4 bases, with 9 bases of the junction left unmatched. Here the CDR3 DNA reads TGTGCCAGCAGCGACCATTGGGGGACTAGCTCAGATACGCAGTATTTT. As protein: CASSDHWGTSSDTQYF.

Notes on this clonotype: At one of its ends the junction is not consistent with the germline gene, which may arise from a read error. The genes are TRBV9 and TRBJ2-3; 8 nucleotides line up with TRBD2. The CDR3 has 16 residues. Germline lookup yields CDR1 SGDLS and CDR2 YYNGEE. DNA of the CDR3: TGTGCCTGCAGCGCCGGGGGGGGGTCTAGCACAGATACGCAGTATTTT. This gives the protein CACSAGGGSSTDTQYF.

The rearrangement joins TRBV4-2 to TRBJ1-1, with 8 bases identical to TRBD1. This CDR3 is built from 15 residues. V gave up 2 bases and J gave up 5 bases; unmatched junction bases: 7. Germline V gene data show CDR1 as LGHNA and CDR2 as YNFKEQ. The CDR3 reads CASSQRGQGWTEAFF. CDR3 DNA sequence: TGTGCCAGCAGCCAACGAGGACAGGGTTGGACTGAAGCTTTCTTT.

The rearrangement links TRBV7-9 to TRBJ2-1; D unresolved. From germline, CDR1 is SEHNR and CDR2 FQNEAQ (reference sequence). V was shortened by 5 bases and J by 10 bases, with 18 bases between the two germline ends. This CDR3 comprises 14 residues. The CDR3 region is CASSPRPLTSEQFF. The CDR3 region has the DNA TGTGCCAGCAGCCCCCGGCCCTTGACCAGCGAGCAGTTCTTC.

The gene calls are TRBV14 and TRBJ2-2; D gene ambiguous. Trimming removed 4 bases at V and 5 bases at J, with 11 bases between. The germline V gene encodes CDR1 SGHDN and CDR2 FVKESK. The CDR3 is 14 amino acids. The CDR3 protein is CASSRGWQTGELFF. The CDR3 DNA reads TGTGCCAGCAGCCGGGGTTGGCAAACCGGGGAGCTGTTTTTT.